The 18 T cell receptor beta chains listed next were all sequenced from one sample in a study of T cells in Graves' hyperthyroidism and ophthalmopathy. The CDR3 regions of TCR beta were amplified from RNA transcripts. RT-PCR in the first round (using the HTBI primer set) targeted the TCR CDR3. TCRdb re-called the multiplex PCR reads through MiXCR, storing one row per CDR3 protein. The sample shows roughly 500,000 distinct CDR3 sequences, 46% of them seen only once. Material: peripheral blood or thyroid tissue (not recorded which). All receptors derive from an adult woman with Graves' disease, either hyperthyroidism or ophthalmopathy (not recorded which).

The chain employs TRBV11-2 and TRBJ1-5; D perhaps matches TRBD1 (6 bases). There are 16 residues in the CDR3. Germline CDR1 SGHAT, CDR2 FQNNGV. Trimming left V 1 base short and J 9 bases short, with 19 bases between. The CDR3 region is CASSLGDKVGYGPQHF. The CDR3 DNA sequence: TGTGCCAGCAGCTTAGGGGACAAGGTTGGCTACGGGCCCCAGCATTTT.

This clonotype has ten or more counts. The V gene is TRBV29-1, the J gene TRBJ1-1; TRBD1 agrees at 8 bases. This CDR3 has 14 amino acids. V lost 1 base to trimming and J lost 7 bases; unmatched junction nucleotides: 8. CDR1 and CDR2 (germline): SQVTM, ANQGSEA. The CDR3 loop is CSVEGTGLNGEAFF. The CDR3 DNA reads TGCAGCGTTGAAGGGACAGGGTTAAACGGTGAAGCTTTCTTT.

Of note for this clonotype: One junction end disagrees with the germline gene, perhaps due to a read error. CDR3 in amino acids: CTSSPPGPRAAFF. In nucleotides, the CDR3 is TGTACCAGCAGTCCACCCGGGCCTCGAGCAGCTTTCTTT. The genes are TRBV28 and TRBJ1-1; no clear D. The CDR3 has 13 amino acids. Germline values: CDR1 MDHEN, CDR2 SYDVKM.

CDR3 DNA: TGTGCCAGCAGCTTAAGTAGCAGAAACACCATATATTTT. Translation: CASSLSSRNTIYF. The rearrangement joins TRBV7-2 to TRBJ1-3; D is unresolved. V was shortened by 2 bases and J by 5 bases, with 7 bases between the two germline ends. Germline CDR1 SGHTA, CDR2 FQGNSA. This CDR3 has 13 residues.

The chain links TRBV5-1 to TRBJ1-5; D might be TRBD1 (5 bases). This CDR3 is 15 amino acids long. Germline lookup yields CDR1 SGHRS and CDR2 YFSETQ. V was trimmed by 4 bases and J by 7 bases, leaving 18 bases between them. The CDR3 loop reads CASSRSGREGQPQHF. The CDR3 bases are TGCGCCAGCAGCCGCTCCGGCAGGGAGGGACAGCCCCAGCATTTT.

This clonotype appeared many times. This chain connects TRBV20-1 to TRBJ1-2, with 8 bases lining up with TRBD1. Germline V gene sequence: CDR1 DFQATT, CDR2 SNEGSKA (reference sequence). The CDR3 consists of 16 residues. The ends lost 5 bases at V and 4 bases at J; junction bases unmatched: 15. The CDR3 nucleotides read TGCAGTGCTGGACAGGGAGGCTATATTGCGTCCTATGGCTACACCTTC. Translation gives CSAGQGGYIASYGYTF.

The genes are TRBV5-4 and TRBJ2-2; D call uncertain. Trimming pared 2 bases from V and 0 bases from J, leaving 8 bases between. The CDR3 runs 15 residues. The V gene's germline CDR1 is SGHNT and CDR2 YYREEE (reference sequence). The CDR3 sequence: CASSFKRANTGELFF. The CDR3 coding sequence is TGTGCCAGCAGCTTTAAGCGCGCGAACACCGGGGAGCTGTTTTTT.

The sample holds many counts of this clonotype. V is TRBV6-5 and J is TRBJ1-2, with 8 bases lining up with TRBD1. With 8 bases clipped from V and 2 bases from J, the junction kept 4 bases outside the gene matches. The CDR3 runs to 13 residues. Germline CDR1 and CDR2: MNHEY and SVGAGI. The CDR3: CASAQGGNYGYTF. The DNA of the CDR3 is TGTGCCAGCGCACAGGGGGGCAACTATGGCTACACCTTC.

The chain recombines TRBV5-1 with TRBJ2-5; the match to TRBD2 covers 14 bases. This CDR3 has 17 residues. Trimming took 0 bases from V and 3 from J; bases not matched to a gene: 4. The germline gives CDR1 SGHRS, CDR2 YFSETQ. In nucleotides, the CDR3 is TGCGCCAGCAGCTTGGTGCAGGGACTAGCGGGAGAAGAGACCCAGTACTTC. Residues: CASSLVQGLAGEETQYF.

This clonotype was observed at least ten times. This chain links TRBV7-9 with TRBJ1-2; TRBD1 agrees at 9 bases. J gave up 8 bases and V 5 bases, and 18 bases lay outside the gene matches. Germline V gene lookup returns CDR1 SEHNR and CDR2 FQNEAQ (reference sequence). The CDR3 has 17 residues. In DNA, the CDR3 is TGTGCCAGCAGCCACCACGGGACAGGGACCGGGTGGGGAGGCTACACCTTC. Translated: CASSHHGTGTGWGGYTF. The variable domain in full, completed from reference TRBV7-9 and TRBJ1-2, reads DTGVSQNPRHKITKRGQNVTFRCDPISEHNRLYWYRQTLGQGPEFLTYFQNEAQLEKSRLLSDRFSAERPKGSFSTLEIQRTEQGDSAMYLCASSHHGTGTGWGGYTFGSGTRLTVV.

V and J are TRBV2 and TRBJ2-1; 9 nucleotides line up with TRBD2. The CDR3 runs to 15 residues. J gave up 0 bases and V 4 bases, and 1 base lay outside the gene matches. Germline V lookup: CDR1 SNHLY, CDR2 FYNNEI. The CDR3 DNA reads as TGTGCCAGCAGTGGTAGCGGGAGCTCCTACAATGAGCAGTTCTTC. As protein: CASSGSGSSYNEQFF. The complete variable domain, with remaining parts taken from reference TRBV2 and TRBJ2-1, reads EPEVTQTPSHQVTQMGQEVILRCVPISNHLYFYWYRQILGQKVEFLVSFYNNEISEKSEIFDDQFSVERPDGSNFTLKIRSTKLEDSAMYFCASSGSGSSYNEQFFGPGTRLTVL.

The J gene is TRBJ1-6, the V gene TRBV20-1; 7 nucleotides line up with TRBD1. The CDR3 runs to 13 residues. V gave up 3 bases and J gave up 7 bases; unmatched junction bases: 3. Germline V gene sequence: CDR1 DFQATT, CDR2 SNEGSKA (reference sequence). CDR3 amino acids: CSASQGVNSPLHF. The DNA of the CDR3 is TGCAGTGCTAGTCAGGGGGTGAATTCACCCCTCCACTTT.

V is TRBV13 and J is TRBJ2-5; D is perhaps TRBD1 (6 bases). V was pared by 3 bases and J by 6 bases, with 14 bases between. The germline V gene encodes CDR1 PRHDT and CDR2 FYEKMQ (reference sequence). CDR3 length: 14 residues. CDR3 DNA: TGTGCCAGCAGCTTCGGATCAGGGGTGCAGACCCAGTACTTC. It is translated as CASSFGSGVQTQYF.

There are a few counts of this clonotype. The chain carries TRBV24-1 and TRBJ1-5; possibly TRBD1 for D (5 bases). The germline CDR1 and CDR2 sequences are KGHDR and SFDVKD. The CDR3 runs to 15 residues. Trimming took 3 bases from V and 6 from J, leaving 14 bases between them. CDR3 loop: CATSDQGGIGQPQHF. The DNA of the CDR3 is TGTGCCACCAGTGATCAGGGTGGGATAGGTCAGCCCCAGCATTTT.

This clonotype was counted only a few times. The chain joins TRBV9 to TRBJ2-2, with a tentative D call TRBD1 (5 bases). Germline V gene sequence: CDR1 SGDLS, CDR2 YYNGEE. The CDR3 is 18 amino acids. Deletions cut 0 bases from V and 5 bases from J, with 20 bases between. The CDR3 DNA reads as TGTGCCAGCAGCGTAGAGAGGTGGGGCGGTATGAGGACCGGGGAGCTGTTTTTT. It encodes CASSVERWGGMRTGELFF.

V usage is TRBV20-1 and J usage is TRBJ2-7; the match to TRBD2 covers 11 bases. Germline lookup yields CDR1 DFQATT and CDR2 SNEGSKA (reference sequence). The CDR3 is 14 amino acids. The junction had 6 bases not matched to a gene; V was cut back by 5 bases and J by 3 bases. CDR3 in DNA: TGCAGTGCTGGACGACTAGCGGGAATCTACGAGCAGTACTTC. Encoded protein: CSAGRLAGIYEQYF.

At least ten counts were recorded for this clonotype. This CDR3 reads CSARRGDRGYEQYF. The CDR3, as DNA: TGCAGTGCTAGACGAGGGGACAGGGGCTACGAGCAGTACTTC. The chain recombines TRBV20-1 with TRBJ2-7, with TRBD1 identical over 10 bases. This CDR3 spans 14 amino acids. The germline CDR1 and CDR2 sequences are DFQATT and SNEGSKA (reference sequence). V lost 2 bases to trimming and J lost 3 bases; unmatched junction nucleotides: 4.

This clonotype was observed a few times. The chain recombines TRBV7-6 with TRBJ2-3; 7 bases line up with TRBD1. Germline-derived CDR1 and CDR2 are SGHVS and FNYEAQ. V lost 3 bases, J lost 2 bases, and 2 bases stayed unmatched. The CDR3 is made up of 14 amino acids. The CDR3 spells CASSLGQTTDTQYF. The CDR3 DNA sequence: TGTGCCAGCAGCTTGGGACAGACCACAGATACGCAGTATTTT.